These 10 T cell receptor beta chains originate from one sample sequenced in a study of cytomegalovirus exposure and HLA in healthy donors. The PCR contained 60 Vbeta and 13 Jbeta primers. Some clones are missing from TCRdb's copy, which holds only in-frame ones; the method was immunoSEQ multiplex PCR. Of 120,000 to 150,000 clones in the sample, nearly 80% were seen once. The sequencing input was PBMCs. Every receptor here comes from a woman aged 25 to 45 in good health and CMV-seronegative.

The V gene is TRBV7-8, the J gene TRBJ2-1; D not certain. Trimming removed 1 base from V and 5 bases from J, with 9 bases in between. CDR1 and CDR2 from the germline V gene are SGHVS and FQNEAQ. The CDR3 is made up of 14 amino acids. DNA for the CDR3: TGTGCCAGCAGCTTAGGTGACTCAGACAATGAGCAGTTCTTC. This translates into CASSLGDSDNEQFF.

V usage is TRBV7-8 and J usage is TRBJ2-1; a possible D gene is TRBD1 (6 bases). This CDR3 has 18 residues. From germline, CDR1 is SGHVS and CDR2 FQNEAQ. Trimming left V 6 bases short and J 5 bases short, with 26 bases between. CDR3: CASRQGSRLRALDNEQFF. The CDR3, as DNA: TGTGCCAGCAGGCAGGGGTCCAGGCTGAGGGCGCTGGACAATGAGCAGTTCTTC.

The V gene is TRBV2, the J gene TRBJ1-2; possible D gene TRBD1, 5 bases. Between the trimmed V and J ends, which lost 6 bases and 10 bases, there was a span of 12 bases. The germline CDR1 and CDR2 sequences are SNHLY and FYNNEI. The CDR3 has 11 amino acids. CDR3 nucleotide sequence: TGTGCCAGCAGCACCAGGACAAACTACACCTTC. Residues: CASSTRTNYTF.

This sequence joins TRBV7-5 and TRBJ2-7; the table's D gene call, TRBD1, was not cross checked with the DNA. TRBV7-5 is marked as a pseudogene. The CDR3 runs to 21 residues. The CDR3 sequence is CVRSFGLDRALIFFLPYEQYF. In DNA, the CDR3 is TGTGTCAGAAGCTTCGGTCTAGACAGGGCCCTCATATTTTTCCTCCCCTACGAGCAGTACTTC.

This chain joins TRBV5-4 and TRBJ1-4; D may be TRBD1 (6 bases). CDR3 length: 14 amino acids. Trimming removed 4 bases from V and 4 bases from J, with 11 bases in between. Germline CDR1 SGHNT, CDR2 YYREEE (reference sequence). The CDR3 is CASSSTGYNEKLFF. In DNA, the CDR3 is TGTGCCAGCAGCAGTACAGGGTATAATGAAAAACTGTTTTTT.

The genes are TRBV6-6 and TRBJ2-3; D possibly corresponds to TRBD1 (6 bases). CDR1 is MNHNY and CDR2 is SVGAGI in the germline V gene (reference sequence). Between the trimmed V and J ends, which lost 6 bases and 6 bases, there was a span of 10 bases. The CDR3 is 12 residues long. The CDR3 coding sequence is TGTGCCAGCAGACAGGGAACCGATACGCAGTATTTT. Protein: CASRQGTDTQYF.

This clone showed up just once. This rearrangement joins TRBV5-1 to TRBJ2-7; a possible D gene is TRBD1 (5 bases). This CDR3 has 16 residues. Trimming left V 0 bases short and J 3 bases short, with 16 bases between. Germline V gives CDR1 SGHRS, CDR2 YFSETQ. This chain's CDR3 is CASSLGPIDRSYEQYF. DNA for the CDR3: TGCGCCAGCAGCTTGGGCCCTATAGACAGAAGCTACGAGCAGTACTTC.

This clone appeared a few times. The rearrangement uses TRBV7-9 and TRBJ1-4; TRBD1 matches at 7 bases. The CDR3 contains 16 residues. CDR1 is SEHNR, CDR2 FQNEAQ, per germline (reference sequence). Germline trimming cut 6 bases from V and 0 bases from J; bases unmatched to any gene: 7. The CDR3, as DNA: TGTGCCAGCAGTCCCGAGGGGGCCGCAACTAATGAAAAACTGTTTTTT. Its protein product is CASSPEGAATNEKLFF. Together with reference TRBV7-9 and TRBJ1-4, the CDR3 gives the full variable domain: DTGVSQNPRHKITKRGQNVTFRCDPISEHNRLYWYRQTLGQGPEFLTYFQNEAQLEKSRLLSDRFSAERPKGSFSTLEIQRTEQGDSAMYLCASSPEGAATNEKLFFGSGTQLSVL.

The chain links TRBV5-1 to TRBJ1-2; D is possibly TRBD1 (6 bases). The germline CDR1 and CDR2 sequences are SGHRS and YFSETQ. CDR3 size: 15 residues. V was trimmed by 6 bases and J by 4 bases, leaving 19 bases between them. Here the CDR3 DNA reads TGCGCCAGCACCCGGACAGACGCACCGATCTATGGCTACACCTTC. Translation gives CASTRTDAPIYGYTF. Combining the CDR3 with reference TRBV5-1 and TRBJ1-2 gives the whole variable domain KAGVTQTPRYLIKTRGQQVTLSCSPISGHRSVSWYQQTPGQGLQFLFEYFSETQRNKGNFPGRFSGRQFSNSRSEMNVSTLELGDSALYLCASTRTDAPIYGYTFGSGTRLTVV.

V and J are TRBV7-2 and TRBJ1-5; 8 nucleotides line up with TRBD1. The trim removed 3 bases at V and 2 bases at J, leaving 6 bases unmatched. The germline V gene encodes CDR1 SGHTA and CDR2 FQGNSA. The CDR3 has 16 amino acids. The CDR3 reads CASSFSGTGGNQPQHF. The CDR3 region has the DNA TGTGCCAGCAGCTTTTCAGGGACAGGAGGCAATCAGCCCCAGCATTTT.